The 27 T cell receptor beta chains reported below all come from one sample, sequenced in a study of T cell responses to AZD1222 COVID-19 vaccine. TCRdb keeps only in-frame clones here, not all; method: immunoSEQ multiplex PCR. The sample contains more than 150,000 clones, about nine tenths of which appear only once. The source material was peripheral blood, sampled 28 days after the second AZD1222 dose. These receptors came from an adult who received the AZD1222 COVID-19 vaccine.

The chain is built from TRBV9 and TRBJ2-1, with TRBD2 matching over 9 bases. Germline V gene sequence: CDR1 SGDLS, CDR2 YYNGEE. The J segment lost 6 bases and the V segment lost 3 bases, leaving 7 bases of the junction unmatched. The CDR3 contains 15 residues. As DNA, the CDR3 is TGTGCCAGCAGCGGCAGACTAGCGGAGAGCAATGAGCAGTTCTTC. Its translation is CASSGRLAESNEQFF.

This chain joins TRBV6-5 and TRBJ2-5, with unresolved D. The CDR3 runs to 13 residues. Germline V CDR1 and CDR2: MNHEY, SVGAGI. Between the trimmed V and J ends, which lost 1 base and 1 base, there was a span of 4 bases. The CDR3 here is CASSYYLQETQYF. In DNA, the CDR3 is TGTGCCAGCAGTTACTATCTCCAAGAGACCCAGTACTTC.

The rearrangement links TRBV5-4 to TRBJ2-1, with D possibly being TRBD2 (5 bases). Germline V gene sequence: CDR1 SGHNT, CDR2 YYREEE (reference sequence). The CDR3 runs 15 residues. V was shortened by 0 bases and J by 4 bases, with 11 bases between the two germline ends. In DNA form, the CDR3 reads TGTGCCAGCAGCTTGGGGGAGATTATTTACAATGAGCAGTTCTTC. This gives the protein CASSLGEIIYNEQFF. The whole variable domain, remainder taken from reference TRBV5-4 and TRBJ2-1, is ETGVTQSPTHLIKTRGQQVTLRCSSQSGHNTVSWYQQALGQGPQFIFQYYREEENGRGNFPPRFSGLQFPNYSSELNVNALELDDSALYLCASSLGEIIYNEQFFGPGTRLTVL.

The V gene is TRBV4-1, the J gene TRBJ2-7; TRBD2 is a possible D gene (6 bases). The germline V gene has CDR1 MGHRA and CDR2 YSYEKL. The CDR3 spans 17 residues. V lost 1 base, J lost 9 bases, and 25 bases lay in between. CDR3 sequence reads: CASSQVDMGLPQGWQYF. For the CDR3, the DNA is TGCGCCAGCAGCCAAGTGGACATGGGACTCCCCCAGGGTTGGCAGTACTTC.

V usage is TRBV30 and J usage is TRBJ1-5, with D unclear. The V gene lost 1 base and the J gene lost 6 bases, with 10 bases spanning the gap. Germline lookup yields CDR1 GTSNPN and CDR2 SVGIG (reference sequence). The CDR3 consists of 13 residues. The CDR3 nucleotides read TGTGCCTGGAGTGGGGGATTGAGTCAGCCCCAGCATTTT. Translating it yields CAWSGGLSQPQHF.

This clone was seen a single time. J is TRBJ1-1 and V is TRBV3-1 (or the pseudogene TRBV3-2), with TRBD1 matching over 7 bases. Germline assignment: CDR1 LGHDT and CDR2 YNNKEL (reference sequence). V gave up 9 bases and J gave up 3 bases; unmatched junction bases: 4. The CDR3 totals 12 residues. The CDR3 sequence: CASRQGYTEAFF. CDR3 coding DNA: TGTGCCAGTCGACAGGGCTACACTGAAGCTTTCTTT.

The rearrangement links TRBV11-2 to TRBJ2-1, with 8 nucleotides matching TRBD2. Trimming cost V 5 bases and J 4 bases; bases outside gene matches: 10. The CDR3 sequence is 16 residues long. Looked up from germline, CDR1 is SGHAT and CDR2 is FQNNGV. The CDR3 region has the DNA TGTGCCAGCAGCCCCACCGGGACTAGGGCTTACAATGAGCAGTTCTTC. Protein: CASSPTGTRAYNEQFF.

The chain has TRBV9 and TRBJ2-1; D is possibly TRBD1 (6 bases). V was shortened by 0 bases and J by 9 bases, with 10 bases between the two germline ends. CDR3 size: 13 residues. CDR1 and CDR2 (germline): SGDLS, YYNGEE. CDR3 loop: CASSVEGVGEQFF. CDR3 DNA sequence: TGTGCCAGCAGCGTAGAGGGGGTGGGTGAGCAGTTCTTC. The whole variable domain, filled in from reference TRBV9 and TRBJ2-1, reads DSGVTQTPKHLITATGQRVTLRCSPRSGDLSVYWYQQSLDQGLQFLIQYYNGEERAKGNILERFSAQQFPDLHSELNLSSLELGDSALYFCASSVEGVGEQFFGPGTRLTVL.

This clone came up once. The chain is built from TRBV28 and TRBJ2-1; a weak D match, TRBD2 (6 bases). With 6 bases removed from V and 9 bases from J, the gap between germline ends came to 12 bases. Germline CDR1 and CDR2: MDHEN and SYDVKM. This CDR3 has 12 amino acids. In DNA form, the CDR3 reads TGTGCCAGCAGCATGGGAGGTACTGAGCAGTTCTTC. It codes for CASSMGGTEQFF. Using reference TRBV28 and TRBJ2-1 for the parts outside the CDR3, the full variable domain is DVKVTQSSRYLVKRTGEKVFLECVQDMDHENMFWYRQDPGLGLRLIYFSYDVKMKEKGDIPEGYSVSREKKERFSLILESASTNQTSMYLCASSMGGTEQFFGPGTRLTVL.

The chain has TRBV11-1 and TRBJ2-1; D remains unclear. CDR3 size: 13 residues. The V and J ends lost 1 base and 8 bases respectively, with 9 bases between them. Germline values: CDR1 SGHAT, CDR2 FQDESV (reference sequence). CDR3 loop: CASSLGGNYEQFF. CDR3 coding DNA: TGTGCCAGCAGCTTAGGTGGGAACTATGAGCAGTTCTTC.

The rearrangement uses TRBV5-1 and TRBJ2-3; a possible D gene is TRBD1 (5 bases). The CDR3 is 16 residues long. V was cut by 2 bases and J by 1 base, with 14 bases left in between. Germline V gene sequence: CDR1 SGHRS, CDR2 YFSETQ. CDR3 sequence: CASSLQESDGTDTQYF. The CDR3 region has the DNA TGCGCCAGCAGCTTACAGGAATCGGACGGCACAGATACGCAGTATTTT.

The rearrangement joins TRBV23-1 to TRBJ2-4; unclear D gene. TRBV23-1 is an open reading frame, and its role is uncertain. V was cut by 4 bases and J by 0 bases, with 13 bases left in between. The CDR3 runs to 16 residues. CDR3 sequence: CASSLQQNLAKNIQYF. Here the CDR3 DNA reads TGCGCCAGCAGTCTACAACAGAACCTAGCCAAAAACATTCAGTACTTC.

This chain joins TRBV7-9 and TRBJ1-1; D gene unclear. This CDR3 region has 12 residues. V was trimmed by 5 bases and J by 7 bases, leaving 11 bases between them. CDR1 and CDR2 from the germline V gene are SEHNR and FQNEAQ (reference sequence). This CDR3 is CASSHEEGEAFF. The CDR3 region has the DNA TGTGCCAGCAGCCACGAGGAGGGTGAAGCTTTCTTT.

CDR3 coding DNA: TGCGCCAGCAGCATAACCGGGACCACAGATACGCAGTATTTT. Its protein is CASSITGTTDTQYF. The chain has TRBV5-1 and TRBJ2-3; either TRBD1 or TRBD2 may supply D (5 bases each). Trimming removed 4 bases from V and 2 bases from J, with 11 bases in between. The CDR3 extends over 14 amino acids. Germline V gene lookup returns CDR1 SGHRS and CDR2 YFSETQ.

The chain links TRBV15 to TRBJ1-5; D not resolved. The ends were cut back, 4 bases at V and 0 bases at J, with 10 bases in the middle. The length of the CDR3 is 15 residues. Germline CDR1 is LNHNV and CDR2 is YYDKDF (reference sequence). The CDR3 protein is CATSKDTYSNQPQHF. The DNA for the CDR3 is TGTGCCACCAGCAAAGACACGTATAGCAATCAGCCCCAGCATTTT.

This rearrangement joins TRBV10-3 to TRBJ2-3; D is unclear. The CDR3 spans 15 residues. Germline CDR1 is ENHRY and CDR2 is SYGVKD. V was shortened by 0 bases and J by 11 bases, with 18 bases between the two germline ends. In DNA form, the CDR3 reads TGTGCCATCAGTGAGTCACCCACCGGTGGAACGCTGCAGTATTTT. Translating gives CAISESPTGGTLQYF.

The chain joins TRBV10-3 to TRBJ2-2; 9 nucleotides match TRBD1. Germline values: CDR1 ENHRY, CDR2 SYGVKD. V lost 0 bases, J lost 5 bases, and 13 bases stayed unmatched. The CDR3 runs 19 residues. DNA of the CDR3: TGTGCCATCAGTGAGTCCGGGCCGACAGGGGGTGTTGGGACCGGGGAGCTGTTTTTT. This codes for CAISESGPTGGVGTGELFF.

The chain combines TRBV18 with TRBJ1-1; 11 bases are a match to TRBD1. Unmatched junction bases numbered 7, after V lost 2 bases and J lost 2 bases. This CDR3 region has 17 residues. Germline V gene lookup returns CDR1 KGHSH and CDR2 LQKENI. The CDR3: CASSPTGTGGANTEAFF. The CDR3 DNA reads as TGTGCCAGCTCACCAACCGGGACAGGGGGAGCCAACACTGAAGCTTTCTTT. Variable domain in full (rest from reference TRBV18 and TRBJ1-1): NAGVMQNPRHLVRRRGQEARLRCSPMKGHSHVYWYRQLPEEGLKFMVYLQKENIIDESGMPKERFSAEFPKEGPSILRIQQVVRGDSAAYFCASSPTGTGGANTEAFFGQGTRLTVV.

The rearrangement links TRBV7-7 to TRBJ1-4, with D perhaps TRBD1 (5 bases). Germline lookup yields CDR1 SSHAT and CDR2 FNYEAQ (reference sequence). The CDR3 runs 15 residues. V was shortened by 5 bases and J by 0 bases, with 10 bases between the two germline ends. CDR3 sequence: CASSPGLATNEKLFF. The CDR3 DNA reads TGTGCCAGCAGCCCGGGACTAGCAACTAATGAAAAACTGTTTTTT. Filled out from reference TRBV7-7 and TRBJ1-4, the complete variable domain reads GAGVSQSPRYKVTKRGQDVTLRCDPISSHATLYWYQQALGQGPEFLTYFNYEAQPDKSGLPSDRFSAERPEGSISTLTIQRTEQRDSAMYRCASSPGLATNEKLFFGSGTQLSVL.

J is TRBJ2-5 and V is TRBV2, with 9 bases aligning to TRBD1. Germline V lookup: CDR1 SNHLY, CDR2 FYNNEI. This CDR3 region has 15 residues. V was pared by 9 bases and J by 5 bases, with 13 bases of the junction left unmatched. The CDR3 is CARQGTGPFAETQYF. The CDR3, as DNA: TGTGCCAGGCAAGGGACAGGGCCGTTCGCGGAGACCCAGTACTTC. Variable domain in full (rest from reference TRBV2 and TRBJ2-5): EPEVTQTPSHQVTQMGQEVILRCVPISNHLYFYWYRQILGQKVEFLVSFYNNEISEKSEIFDDQFSVERPDGSNFTLKIRSTKLEDSAMYFCARQGTGPFAETQYFGPGTRLLVL.

The rearrangement links TRBV2 to TRBJ1-5; D may be TRBD1 (5 bases). The CDR3 runs 17 residues. Germline CDR1 SNHLY, CDR2 FYNNEI. V was shortened by 4 bases and J by 4 bases, with 20 bases between the two germline ends. The CDR3 DNA sequence: TGTGCCAGCAGTGTTGAGGGGATTGGGAGGGGAAATCAGCCCCAGCATTTT. Translated, it gives CASSVEGIGRGNQPQHF.

This clone was counted between two and nine times. The V call is TRBV7-9, the J call TRBJ2-7, with TRBD2 matching over 8 bases. CDR1 and CDR2 from the germline V gene are SEHNR and FQNEAQ (reference sequence). V was clipped by 5 bases and J by 2 bases; unmatched bases: 8. CDR3 length equals 15 residues. CDR3 DNA sequence: TGTGCCAGCAGCCCTCCGGGGGGGGGCCCCTACGAGCAGTACTTC. Translation: CASSPPGGGPYEQYF.

CDR3 sequence (DNA): TGTGCCAGCAGCTTCGGGACAGGGGCCATTCTTGATGGCTACACCTTC. Translated, it gives CASSFGTGAILDGYTF. The chain links TRBV7-9 to TRBJ1-2, with TRBD1 matching over 10 bases. Germline trimming cut 3 bases from V and 6 bases from J; bases unmatched to any gene: 10. CDR1 SEHNR and CDR2 FQNEAQ come from the germline V gene (reference sequence). This CDR3 comprises 16 residues.

This clone occurred a few times. This CDR3 reads CSVEVAGGVGYTF. In nucleotides, the CDR3 is TGCAGCGTTGAAGTAGCGGGGGGTGTAGGCTACACCTTC. V gene TRBV29-1 combines with J gene TRBJ1-2; tentatively, D is TRBD1 (5 bases). CDR1 is SQVTM and CDR2 is ANQGSEA in the germline V gene. There are 13 residues in the CDR3. Trimming removed 1 base from V and 8 bases from J, with 14 bases in between.

The V and J genes are TRBV5-1 and TRBJ2-1; tentatively, D is TRBD1 (6 bases). V dropped 1 base and J dropped 0 bases, with 14 bases sitting between them. The CDR3 runs to 17 residues. CDR1 and CDR2 from the germline V gene are SGHRS and YFSETQ. CDR3 coding DNA: TGCGCCAGCAGCTTGAAACCTGGACAGAGCTCCTACAATGAGCAGTTCTTC. Its translation: CASSLKPGQSSYNEQFF.

The sample holds a few counts of this clone. The J gene is TRBJ2-3, the V gene TRBV19, with D possibly matching TRBD1 (6 bases). Trimming pared 3 bases from V and 4 bases from J, leaving 17 bases between. This CDR3 region has 16 residues. In germline, CDR1 is LNHDA, CDR2 SQIVND (reference sequence). Written as DNA, the CDR3 is TGTGCCAGTAGTATTGGGTCAGGGGTCCCCCCAGATACGCAGTATTTT. This translates into CASSIGSGVPPDTQYF. The full variable domain, completed using reference TRBV19 and TRBJ2-3, is DGGITQSPKYLFRKEGQNVTLSCEQNLNHDAMYWYRQDPGQGLRLIYYSQIVNDFQKGDIAEGYSVSREKKESFPLTVTSAQKNPTAFYLCASSIGSGVPPDTQYFGPGTRLTVL.

V gene TRBV6-6 combines with J gene TRBJ1-1; D is unresolved. This CDR3 is built from 14 residues. Trimming shortened V by 3 bases and J by 0 bases, and 8 bases separated the two germline ends. Germline CDR1 is MNHNY and CDR2 is SVGAGI (reference sequence). CDR3 bases: TGTGCCAGCAGTTATCAGCCGATGAACACTGAAGCTTTCTTT. Its translation is CASSYQPMNTEAFF.